The source of this T cell receptor beta chain is a study of OX40 agonist ivuxolimab in advanced cancers. Study in general: Ivuxolimab, an agonistic anti-OX40 (CD134) antibody, was given to patients.

Drawing of blood for sampling happened at baseline, at cycle 4 day 1, and at cycle 7 day 1. J was trimmed by 4 bases and V by 2 bases; bases with no gene match: 2. CDR3 length: 14 amino acids. Germline V lookup: CDR1 WNHNN, CDR2 SYGVQD (reference sequence). Method: immunoSEQ multiplex PCR; TCRdb's copy keeps in-frame clones and lacks some. The table has approximately 80,000 clones, about nine tenths seen once. This clone showed up just once. This chain joins TRBV10-1 and TRBJ2-1, with 7 bases matching TRBD1. The sequences come from CD4+ or CD8+ T cells sorted from blood, collected in a trial of the OX40 agonist ivuxolimab. The receptor was derived from an adult with an advanced solid tumor such as melanoma, head and neck, liver or kidney cancer. The CDR3, as DNA: TGCGCCAGCAGTGAGGCAGGGGGATACAATGAGCAGTTCTTC. It yields the protein CASSEAGGYNEQFF.